This paragraph covers one T cell receptor (beta chain) sequence. TCRdb re-derived calls from the 5' RACE reads in MiXCR, one entry per CDR3 protein. The data contain a few hundred thousand distinct CDR3 sequences, about 18% of them singletons. The data derive from a study of CD8 T cells in ankylosing spondylitis. Germline V lookup: CDR1 DFQATT, CDR2 SNEGSKA (reference sequence). This CDR3 has 15 amino acids. V was pared by 3 bases and J by 4 bases, with 6 bases of the junction left unmatched. The clonotype was recovered from a male donor with ankylosing spondylitis or in good health (not recorded which). The genes are TRBV20-1 and TRBJ2-1; 10 bases map to TRBD2. Sequencing used blood, either unsorted or a sorted T cell fraction (not recorded which). This CDR3 is CSASSSGSPYNEQFF. The DNA for the CDR3 is TGCAGTGCTAGTTCTAGCGGGAGCCCATACAATGAGCAGTTCTTC.